This record concerns one T cell receptor (beta chain) sequence. The authors' processing: Researchers report that nucleated cell counts were estimated from reference gene primer amplification. The method was immunoSEQ multiplex PCR; TCRdb's version includes in-frame clones alone and lacks a portion of them. The V and J calls and clone size were taken over from that table, and D and trimming were inferred from the DNA. The sample lists tens of thousands of clones, about 89% occurring once. The sample is drawn from a study of blood T cell repertoires in COVID-19. On the study more broadly: Samples taken during acute and convalescent COVID-19 were collected in the United States, Italy and Spain. Sources were T cells, B-cell-depleted T cells, or PBMCs; the material itself was cDNA or gDNA.

The CDR3 has 14 residues. V trimming: 5 bases; J trimming: 4 bases; junction bases outside the gene matches: 7. Germline V gene sequence: CDR1 SGHAT, CDR2 FQNNGV. The chain uses TRBV11-2 and TRBJ1-1; TRBD1 aligns across 7 bases. The clonotype was recovered from a man aged 45 to 65 with active COVID-19. The specimen was peripheral blood. This chain's CDR3 is CASSVNRGGTEAFF. The CDR3 DNA sequence: TGTGCCAGCAGCGTGAACAGGGGCGGCACTGAAGCTTTCTTT.